This T cell receptor beta chain comes out of a study of blood T cell repertoires in COVID-19. In the study overall: Samples representing acute and convalescent COVID-19 were sourced from the United States, Italy and Spain. In each case, the material was cDNA or gDNA derived from T cells, B-cell-depleted T cells, or PBMCs.

As originally analysed: Using reference gene primer amplification, nucleated cell counts were estimated. The protocol was immunoSEQ multiplex PCR, while the TCRdb copy is restricted to in-frame clones and leaves out a portion. V, J and clone size reflect that table, while D and trimming were determined from the DNA. The repertoire holds roughly 82,000 clones, roughly 86% seen once, with 10% in the top ten. Germline lookup yields CDR1 SGHTA and CDR2 FQGNSA. The ends were cut back, 1 base at V and 7 bases at J, with 11 bases in the middle. This CDR3 spans 14 amino acids. The source material was peripheral blood. The sequence was collected from a man between 60 and 75 years old with acute or convalescent COVID-19. This sequence joins TRBV7-2 and TRBJ2-1; a possible D gene is TRBD2 (5 bases). CDR3 sequence (DNA): TGTGCCAGCAGCTTAGAGCCTAGCACAAATGAGCAGTTCTTC. Its translation is CASSLEPSTNEQFF.